The clone carrying this T cell receptor beta chain was counted at least ten times. This sample stems from a study of T cells in Graves' hyperthyroidism and ophthalmopathy. This CDR3 is 15 amino acids long. Trimming removed 5 bases from V and 4 bases from J, with 18 bases in between. Amplification yielded TCR beta CDR3 regions, with RNA transcripts as the source. The HTBI primer set drove a first-round RT-PCR of the TCR CDR3. TCRdb passed the multiplex PCR reads through MiXCR, listing each CDR3 protein once. The profile covers under 350,000 distinct CDR3 sequences, with roughly 23% appearing a single time and less than 65% taken by the ten largest.

Input material: blood. This receptor was obtained from a woman between 45 and 65 years old with Graves' hyperthyroidism. The chain carries TRBV12-3 or TRBV12-4 and TRBJ2-7; a weak D match, TRBD1 (6 bases). CDR3 amino acids: CASSKGDGREYEQYF. CDR3 in DNA: TGTGCCAGCAGTAAGGGGGACGGCAGAGAATACGAGCAGTACTTC.